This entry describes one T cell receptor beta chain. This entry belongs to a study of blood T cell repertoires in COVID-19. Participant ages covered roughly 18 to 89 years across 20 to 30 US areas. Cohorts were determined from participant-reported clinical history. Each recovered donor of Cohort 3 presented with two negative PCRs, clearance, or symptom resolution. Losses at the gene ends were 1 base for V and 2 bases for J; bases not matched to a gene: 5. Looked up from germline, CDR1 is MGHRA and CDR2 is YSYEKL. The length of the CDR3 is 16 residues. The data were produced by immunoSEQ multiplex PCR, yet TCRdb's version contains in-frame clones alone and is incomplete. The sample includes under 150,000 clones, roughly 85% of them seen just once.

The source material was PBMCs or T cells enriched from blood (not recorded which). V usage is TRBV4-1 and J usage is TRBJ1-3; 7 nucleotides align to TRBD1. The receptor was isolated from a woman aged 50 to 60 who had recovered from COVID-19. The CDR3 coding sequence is TGCGCCAGCAGCCAAGGCCCGACAGGGACTGGAAACACCATATATTTT. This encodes CASSQGPTGTGNTIYF.